Listed here are 16 T cell receptor beta chains from one sample, sequenced in a study of PD-L1 blockade in urothelial cancer (dated by TCRdb to between 2016 and 2019). This specimen's time point label, per the study, means: peripheral blood 6 weeks after treatment start. Receptor amplification or capture employed the immunoSEQ multiplex PCR assay. TCRdb took over this immuneACCESS table, retaining in-frame rearrangements with V and J assigned. Such tables are incomplete; in checked studies, under half of the missing clones stem from an unresolved V gene, and the remainder is unexplained. The sample table contains roughly 120,000 clones; only one count was recorded for 80% to 90% of them. Under 2% of the sample rests with the top ten. Sequencing used PBMCs, obtained around atezolizumab (anti-PD-L1) treatment. These receptors all stem from a man between 60 and 75 years old with urothelial cancer.

The V gene is TRBV19, the J gene TRBJ2-5; D may be TRBD2 (6 bases). The length of the CDR3 is 15 residues. V lost 6 bases and J 0 bases, leaving 14 bases between the germline ends. Per germline, CDR1 LNHDA and CDR2 SQIVND (reference sequence). The CDR3 reads CASSLGRGNQETQYF. The DNA for the CDR3 is TGTGCCAGTAGCCTCGGGCGGGGAAACCAAGAGACCCAGTACTTC.

This chain uses TRBV14 with TRBJ2-1; 10 nucleotides line up with TRBD2. J was trimmed by 4 bases and V by 4 bases; bases with no gene match: 10. Germline V lookup: CDR1 SGHDN, CDR2 FVKESK. CDR3 length equals 17 residues. CDR3 in amino acids: CASSLDLGTSVYNEQFF. The CDR3 DNA reads as TGTGCCAGCAGCCTCGATTTAGGGACTAGCGTTTACAATGAGCAGTTCTTC.

The chain combines TRBV27 with TRBJ1-1; D not certain. Germline-derived CDR1 and CDR2 are MNHEY and SMNVEV (reference sequence). V lost 2 bases to trimming and J lost 0 bases, with 7 bases between them. The CDR3 extends over 14 amino acids. CDR3 DNA sequence: TGTGCCAGCAGTTTACTGGCTCTGAACACTGAAGCTTTCTTT. Its protein is CASSLLALNTEAFF.

This chain connects TRBV18 to TRBJ1-4; D uncertain. Germline CDR1 KGHSH, CDR2 LQKENI. V shed 6 bases and J shed 6 bases, with 11 bases lying between them. The CDR3 has 13 amino acids. CDR3 DNA sequence: TGTGCCAGCTCGTTTGGACTTGATGAAAAACTGTTTTTT. Protein product: CASSFGLDEKLFF.

This clone was detected only a few times. J is TRBJ2-5 and V is TRBV29-1; 8 nucleotides line up with TRBD1. Trimming took 7 bases from V and 5 from J; bases not matched to a gene: 3. Germline CDR1 is SQVTM and CDR2 is ANQGSEA. This CDR3 is built from 11 residues. The CDR3 sequence is CSGRTGETQYF. DNA of the CDR3: TGCAGCGGCCGGACAGGGGAGACCCAGTACTTC. Variable domain in full (rest from reference TRBV29-1 and TRBJ2-5): SAVISQKPSRDICQRGTSLTIQCQVDSQVTMMFWYRQQPGQSLTLIATANQGSEATYESGFVIDKFPISRPNLTFSTLTVSNMSPEDSSIYLCSGRTGETQYFGPGTRLLVL.

The chain employs TRBV7-9 and TRBJ2-7; 8 nucleotides line up with TRBD1. V gave up 1 base and J gave up 7 bases; unmatched junction bases: 6. Germline CDR1 reads SEHNR; CDR2 reads FQNEAQ (reference sequence). The CDR3 contains 14 residues. The CDR3 sequence: CASSLESRTGEQYF. The CDR3 DNA reads TGTGCCAGCAGCTTAGAAAGCAGGACAGGGGAGCAGTACTTC.

This clone turned up a few times. The J gene is TRBJ1-1, the V gene TRBV7-3; weak D call: TRBD1 (5 bases). The CDR3 sequence is 16 residues long. The V gene's germline CDR1 is SGHTA and CDR2 FQGTGA. Between the trimmed V and J ends, which lost 11 bases and 5 bases, there was a span of 27 bases. CDR3 sequence: CAGREGNWARGTEAFF. The DNA of the CDR3 is TGTGCCGGTCGGGAGGGGAATTGGGCGCGAGGGACTGAAGCTTTCTTT. The whole variable domain, remainder taken from reference TRBV7-3 and TRBJ1-1, is GAGVSQTPSNKVTEKGKYVELRCDPISGHTALYWYRQSLGQGPEFLIYFQGTGAADDSGLPNDRFFAVRPEGSVSTLKIQRTERGDSAVYLCAGREGNWARGTEAFFGQGTRLTVV.

The chain couples TRBV27 to TRBJ2-7; a weak D match, TRBD1 (6 bases). V was clipped by 2 bases and J by 2 bases, with 19 bases between them. The CDR3 is 17 residues long. From germline, CDR1 is MNHEY and CDR2 SMNVEV (reference sequence). The CDR3 DNA is TGTGCCAGCAGTTTAGGATTGGGGACATTAGCCCCCTACGAGCAGTACTTC. It yields the protein CASSLGLGTLAPYEQYF.

V is TRBV5-8 and J is TRBJ1-5; the D is unclear. This CDR3 has 12 amino acids. From germline, CDR1 is SGHTS and CDR2 YDEGEE. Trimming left V 1 base short and J 3 bases short, with 2 bases between. The CDR3 nucleotides read TGTGCCAGCAGCTTGTACAATCAGCCCCAGCATTTT. Translated: CASSLYNQPQHF.

The gene calls are TRBV14 and TRBJ2-6, with a possible D match to TRBD1 (5 bases). The CDR3 has 17 residues. Germline assignment: CDR1 SGHDN and CDR2 FVKESK. V was clipped by 0 bases and J by 3 bases, with 12 bases between them. CDR3 residues: CASSQDLLGVGANVLTF. The CDR3 nucleotides read TGTGCCAGCAGCCAAGATCTTTTAGGGGTTGGGGCCAACGTCCTGACTTTC.

The chain is built from TRBV27 and TRBJ2-7, with 7 bases that match TRBD2. V gave up 3 bases and J gave up 2 bases; unmatched junction bases: 7. Per the germline V gene, CDR1 is MNHEY and CDR2 is SMNVEV (reference sequence). The CDR3 is 15 residues long. The CDR3 nucleotides are TGTGCCAGCAGTTTCCTTAGCGGGTACCCCTACGAGCAGTACTTC. This codes for CASSFLSGYPYEQYF.

The table lists this clone with a few counts. The chain employs TRBV10-3 and TRBJ2-3, with D tentatively TRBD2 (5 bases). The germline V and J ends were trimmed by 4 bases and 2 bases, with 13 bases remaining between them. Germline V lookup: CDR1 ENHRY, CDR2 SYGVKD. The CDR3 consists of 15 residues. The CDR3 loop is CAISGRAATTDTQYF. In nucleotides, the CDR3 is TGTGCCATCAGTGGAAGAGCGGCCACCACAGATACGCAGTATTTT.

This chain joins TRBV19 and TRBJ2-2, with 9 bases matching TRBD1. V lost 10 bases, J lost 5 bases, and 8 bases stayed unmatched. The CDR3 extends over 14 amino acids. Germline V gives CDR1 LNHDA, CDR2 SQIVND (reference sequence). CDR3 sequence: CATRDREKTGELFF. CDR3 nucleotides: TGTGCCACCCGGGACAGGGAAAAAACCGGGGAGCTGTTTTTT.

This chain links TRBV7-2 with TRBJ2-7; TRBD1 agrees at 12 bases. After removal of 3 bases from V and 7 bases from J, the junction contained 10 bases not matched to a gene. The CDR3 runs to 16 residues. In germline, CDR1 is SGHTA, CDR2 FQGNSA. CDR3 bases: TGTGCCAGCAGCTTTACGGGGGGACAGGGGGCGAATGAGCAGTACTTC. Its protein is CASSFTGGQGANEQYF.

For the CDR3, the DNA is TGTGCCAGCAGCCAGGGACAGACCCAATACAATGAGCAGTTCTTC. This sequence encodes CASSQGQTQYNEQFF. The chain links TRBV11-3 to TRBJ2-1; 7 bases agree with TRBD1. V gave up 5 bases and J gave up 4 bases; unmatched junction bases: 8. CDR1 and CDR2 (germline): SGHNT, YENEEA. This CDR3 is 15 amino acids long.

This chain uses TRBV5-4 with TRBJ1-1; no definite D call. Trimming shortened V by 4 bases and J by 2 bases, and 15 bases separated the two germline ends. CDR3 length equals 15 residues. Germline values: CDR1 SGHNT, CDR2 YYREEE (reference sequence). Here the CDR3 reads CASSPAGILNTEAFF. In nucleotides, the CDR3 is TGTGCCAGCAGCCCGGCAGGAATTCTTAACACTGAAGCTTTCTTT.